The 17 T cell receptor beta chains below all came from one sample that was sequenced in a study of shared clonotypes between healthy human individuals. Data came from immunoSEQ multiplex PCR; TCRdb stores just in-frame clones and leaves some out. The data show nearly 1 million clones, more than 75% seen once. Sequenced input: memory CD4+ T cells sorted from blood. Subset specified: CD45RA-negative fraction. These receptors originate from a man between 18 and 35 years old in good health.

The chain has TRBV5-4 and TRBJ2-5; 10 positions match TRBD1. This CDR3 spans 14 amino acids. Germline V lookup: CDR1 SGHNT, CDR2 YYREEE (reference sequence). Losses at the gene ends were 4 bases for V and 5 bases for J; bases not matched to a gene: 5. As DNA, the CDR3 is TGTGCCAGCAGCCAGACAGGGGGCGGGGAGACCCAGTACTTC. The encoded protein is CASSQTGGGETQYF.

This clone has ten or more counts. The chain employs TRBV28 and TRBJ2-2; weak D call: TRBD2 (6 bases). The CDR3 is 15 residues long. V lost 7 bases to trimming and J lost 1 base, with 13 bases between them. Germline V CDR1 and CDR2: MDHEN, SYDVKM. CDR3 sequence: CASIKTGGNTGELFF. As DNA, the CDR3 is TGTGCCAGCATAAAAACCGGGGGGAACACCGGGGAGCTGTTTTTT.

The J gene is TRBJ2-2, the V gene TRBV7-9; 9 bases map to TRBD1. This CDR3 is 15 amino acids long. Germline V gene lookup returns CDR1 SEHNR and CDR2 FQNEAQ (reference sequence). V was pared by 6 bases and J by 7 bases, with 9 bases of the junction left unmatched. CDR3 protein: CASRFRDRVHGELFF. The CDR3 DNA sequence: TGTGCCAGCAGGTTCCGGGACAGGGTTCACGGGGAGCTGTTTTTT.

The chain couples TRBV28 to TRBJ2-7; TRBD1 aligns across 8 bases. Germline CDR1 reads MDHEN; CDR2 reads SYDVKM. This CDR3 comprises 14 residues. V gave up 6 bases and J gave up 3 bases; unmatched junction bases: 7. The CDR3 nucleotides read TGTGCCAGCAGGGGGAGACAGGGGAACTACGAGCAGTACTTC. This codes for CASRGRQGNYEQYF.

This chain joins TRBV7-2 and TRBJ2-1; the D gene is possibly TRBD2 (6 bases). V lost 2 bases to trimming and J lost 0 bases, with 14 bases between them. Germline V gene sequence: CDR1 SGHTA, CDR2 FQGNSA. The CDR3 loop spans 17 amino acids. The CDR3 DNA reads as TGTGCCAGCAGCTTACTCGGACTACCTAGCTCCTACAATGAGCAGTTCTTC. Translated, it gives CASSLLGLPSSYNEQFF.

The rearrangement links TRBV11-2 to TRBJ1-3; D is ambiguous. V lost 0 bases and J 4 bases, leaving 19 bases between the germline ends. There are 18 residues in the CDR3. Germline CDR1 and CDR2: SGHAT and FQNNGV. The CDR3 nucleotides read TGTGCCAGCAGCTTAGACCCCTCCCCTCTCCGCGGGGGAAACACCATATATTTT. It specifies CASSLDPSPLRGGNTIYF.

This chain uses TRBV30 with TRBJ2-6; D gene uncertain. Trimming pared 4 bases from V and 4 bases from J, leaving 5 bases between. Germline lookup yields CDR1 GTSNPN and CDR2 SVGIG (reference sequence). This CDR3 comprises 12 residues. Here the CDR3 reads CAWTTGANVLTF. CDR3 DNA: TGTGCCTGGACGACCGGGGCCAACGTCCTGACTTTC.

The chain uses TRBV6-5 and TRBJ1-2, with 7 nucleotides matching TRBD1. CDR1 and CDR2 from the germline V gene are MNHEY and SVGAGI. Trimming took 4 bases from V and 2 from J; bases not matched to a gene: 7. The CDR3 spans 15 residues. CDR3 region: CASSWSPGQNYGYTF. The CDR3 coding sequence is TGTGCCAGCAGTTGGTCACCGGGACAGAACTATGGCTACACCTTC.

This clone has a count of ten or more. The sample carries other DNA sequences with the same CDR3. This rearrangement joins TRBV5-1 to TRBJ2-1; 12 bases agree with TRBD2. The germline CDR1 and CDR2 sequences are SGHRS and YFSETQ. The CDR3 covers 15 residues. V trimming: 4 bases; J trimming: 8 bases; junction bases outside the gene matches: 7. The CDR3 nucleotides are TGCGCCAGCAGCATCCTAGCGGGGGGGCATGATGAGCAGTTCTTC. Its translation is CASSILAGGHDEQFF.

The V call is TRBV7-6, the J call TRBJ2-5, with D perhaps being TRBD1 or TRBD2 (6 bases each). Per the germline V gene, CDR1 is SGHVS and CDR2 is FNYEAQ. The ends were cut back, 2 bases at V and 4 bases at J, with 11 bases in the middle. The CDR3 totals 14 residues. The DNA for the CDR3 is TGTGCCAGCAGCTTACGGGGGCGCAGAGAGACCCAGTACTTC. Translating it yields CASSLRGRRETQYF.

Points on this clone: One end of the junction fails to match germline, which may point to a read error. The genes are TRBV7-7 and TRBJ2-7; the D is unclear. Germline V gives CDR1 SSHAT, CDR2 FNYEAQ (reference sequence). The CDR3 runs to 14 residues. The CDR3 bases are TGTGCTAGCAGCTTAGATCTTGGAGACTACGAGCAGTACTTC. This encodes CASSLDLGDYEQYF.

CDR3 nucleotides: TGCGCCAGCAGCCAGGCCGGGACCAACACCGGGGAGCTGTTTTTT. As protein: CASSQAGTNTGELFF. The chain uses TRBV4-1 and TRBJ2-2; the D gene could be TRBD1 or TRBD2 (5 bases each). This CDR3 is built from 15 residues. CDR1 and CDR2 (germline): MGHRA, YSYEKL. Trimming shortened V by 3 bases and J by 2 bases, and 10 bases separated the two germline ends.

The chain uses TRBV18 and TRBJ2-7; D unresolved. This CDR3 contains 13 residues. V gave up 2 bases and J gave up 6 bases, with 11 bases separating them. Germline loops: CDR1 KGHSH, CDR2 LQKENI. Here the CDR3 DNA reads TGTGCCAGCTCACCAGACATGACGACCGAGCAGTACTTC. This sequence encodes CASSPDMTTEQYF.

This clone was found a few times. This chain joins TRBV28 and TRBJ1-1; maybe TRBD1 (5 bases). Germline CDR1 MDHEN, CDR2 SYDVKM. The CDR3 length is 15 residues. The germline V and J ends were trimmed by 4 bases and 1 base, with 13 bases remaining between them. The CDR3 coding sequence is TGTGCCAGCAGTTGGGCAGGGAGGGGGAACACTGAAGCTTTCTTT. Translation gives CASSWAGRGNTEAFF.

This clone turned up a few times. The chain couples TRBV7-2 to TRBJ1-1, with unresolved D. Trimming removed 1 base from V and 8 bases from J, with 8 bases in between. Looked up from germline, CDR1 is SGHTA and CDR2 is FQGNSA. The CDR3 runs to 12 residues. The CDR3 region has the DNA TGTGCCAGCAGCTTAGGGTACGGGGAAGCTTTCTTT. As protein: CASSLGYGEAFF.

The chain joins TRBV6-4 to TRBJ1-5; D gene uncertain. This CDR3 has 13 residues. V gave up 4 bases and J gave up 6 bases, with 10 bases separating them. CDR1 and CDR2 (germline): MRHNA, SNTAGT. The CDR3 nucleotides are TGTGCCAGCAGTGCCTCTTTGGGTCAGCCCCAGCATTTT. This sequence encodes CASSASLGQPQHF.

CDR3 in DNA: TGTGCCAGCCTCAGAGCGGGGCAAGAGACCCAGTACTTC. Its protein product is CASLRAGQETQYF. The chain couples TRBV5-6 to TRBJ2-5, with 7 bases fitting TRBD2. The ends lost 7 bases at V and 2 bases at J; junction bases unmatched: 5. Germline values: CDR1 SGHDT, CDR2 YYEEEE. This CDR3 has 13 amino acids.